A selection of T cell receptor beta chains follows, all from one sample in a study of T cell responses to AZD1222 COVID-19 vaccine. The assay was immunoSEQ multiplex PCR, and TCRdb's table has in-frame clones only and misses some. The repertoire holds approximately 150,000 clones, with roughly nine tenths as singletons. Source: peripheral blood, taken 28 days after the second AZD1222 dose. The receptor set was obtained from an adult who received the AZD1222 COVID-19 vaccine. Each CDR3 is given with its conserved first and last residue. Fields, in order: V gene, J gene, D gene, clone size, CDR3 protein, CDR3 DNA. A D gene is named only where the DNA matches it firmly. Only some rows state a clone size, as once, few, many or a class for expanded clones.

>TRBV25-1|TRBJ2-3|TRBD2|-
CASSPTSGGPYSTDTQYF
TGTGCCAGCAGCCCGACTAGCGGGGGGCCCTATAGCACAGATACGCAGTATTTT
>TRBV5-5|TRBJ1-2|-|-
CASSLEQTYGYTF
TGTGCCAGCAGCTTGGAACAGACTTATGGCTACACCTTC
>TRBV4-1|TRBJ1-4|-|-
CASSQTGVGKLFF
TGCGCCAGCAGCCAAACCGGGGTGGGAAAACTGTTTTTT
>TRBV5-4|TRBJ2-7|TRBD2|-
CASSSGLAVYEQYF
TGTGCCAGCAGCTCGGGACTAGCGGTCTACGAGCAGTACTTC
>TRBV6-5|TRBJ2-1|-|-
CASSPRAQEQFF
TGTGCCAGCAGCCCCAGGGCCCAGGAGCAGTTCTTC
>TRBV4-2|TRBJ1-4|TRBD1|-
CASSDAGTEPEKLFF
TGTGCCAGCAGCGATGCCGGGACAGAACCTGAAAAACTGTTTTTT
>TRBV2|TRBJ2-5|TRBD1|-
CASKNDRVQETQYF
TGTGCCAGCAAGAACGACAGGGTTCAAGAGACCCAGTACTTC
>TRBV10-3|TRBJ2-7|-|once
CAISGAGLSYEQYF
TGTGCCATCAGTGGGGCAGGGCTCTCCTACGAGCAGTACTTC
>TRBV25-1|TRBJ1-5|-|-
CASSEDRGAQSNQPQHF
TGTGCCAGCAGTGAGGACCGGGGGGCGCAGAGCAATCAGCCCCAGCATTTT
>TRBV12-5|TRBJ2-5|-|few
CASGLSPSQYF
TGTGCTAGTGGTTTGTCTCCGTCCCAGTACTTC
>TRBV30|TRBJ1-1|-|-
CAWSTNVQGEAFF
TGTGCCTGGAGTACAAACGTGCAGGGTGAAGCTTTCTTT
>TRBV9|TRBJ2-2|-|-
CASSGPGGELFF
TGTGCCAGCAGCGGCCCCGGGGGGGAGCTGTTTTTT
>TRBV18|TRBJ2-2|-|once
CASSPPGIGTQYTGELFF
TGTGCCAGCTCACCACCGGGTATTGGGACACAGTACACCGGGGAGCTGTTTTTT
>TRBV5-1|TRBJ2-1|TRBD1|-
CASSPGTGGENEQFF
TGCGCCAGCAGCCCCGGGACAGGGGGGGAAAATGAGCAGTTCTTC
>TRBV10-2|TRBJ2-5|-|-
CASSAPGPLLQETQYF
TGCGCCAGCAGTGCCCCTGGGCCGCTACTCCAAGAGACCCAGTACTTC
>TRBV10-3|TRBJ2-3|-|-
CAISESSGGPNTQYF
TGTGCCATCAGTGAGTCGAGTGGGGGGCCAAATACGCAGTATTTT
>TRBV6-2/TRBV6-3|TRBJ1-1|-|-
CASSYGGSRTEAFF
TGTGCCAGCAGTTACGGGGGATCTCGCACTGAAGCTTTCTTT
>TRBV27|TRBJ1-6|TRBD1|-
CASFGTQQGWNSPLHF
TGTGCCAGCTTCGGGACCCAACAGGGGTGGAATTCACCCCTCCACTTT
>TRBV6-5|TRBJ1-2|TRBD1|once
CASSTPGQGTYGYTF
TGTGCCAGCAGTACACCGGGACAGGGGACCTATGGCTACACCTTC
>TRBV6-2/TRBV6-3|TRBJ2-1|-|once
CASSLGLTSEQFF
TGTGCCAGCAGTCTCGGACTCACCAGTGAGCAGTTCTTC
>TRBV6-5|TRBJ2-7|-|-
CASSYSKGHYEQYF
TGTGCCAGCAGTTACTCGAAGGGACACTACGAGCAGTACTTC
>TRBV11-2|TRBJ2-1|TRBD1|-
CASSLERQGANEQFF
TGTGCCAGCAGCTTAGAAAGACAGGGGGCGAATGAGCAGTTCTTC
>TRBV28|TRBJ2-5|-|once
CASSVFQETQYF
TGTGCCAGCAGCGTCTTTCAAGAGACCCAGTACTTC
>TRBV5-1|TRBJ1-1|-|-
CASSPSGVAEAFF
TGCGCCAGCAGCCCGTCTGGGGTCGCTGAAGCTTTCTTT
>TRBV12-5|TRBJ1-2|-|-
CARVTYSREANYGYTF
TGTGCTAGGGTTACCTACTCGAGGGAAGCTAACTATGGCTACACCTTC
>TRBV25-1|TRBJ1-2|-|-
CASSETPGRGGYTF
TGTGCCAGCAGTGAAACCCCGGGCCGGGGGGGCTACACCTTC
>TRBV13|TRBJ2-2|-|few
CASSLASGAGELFF
TGTGCCAGCAGCTTAGCATCGGGCGCGGGGGAGCTGTTTTTT
>TRBV12-3/TRBV12-4|TRBJ1-2|-|-
CASSLNYGYTF
TGTGCCAGCAGTTTAAACTATGGCTACACCTTC
>TRBV10-3|TRBJ1-1|TRBD1|-
CAISESIWDRHSSGMIFF
TGTGCCATCAGTGAGTCGATTTGGGACAGACACTCCTCGGGGATGATTTTCTTT
>TRBV19|TRBJ2-1|-|-
CASSISGANTYNEQFF
TGTGCCAGTAGTATATCGGGAGCCAACACCTACAATGAGCAGTTCTTC
>TRBV30|TRBJ2-5|-|-
CAWSKGTGSKTQYF
TGTGCCTGGAGTAAGGGCACAGGGTCCAAGACCCAGTACTTC
>TRBV12-3/TRBV12-4|TRBJ1-1|-|-
CASTLNTEAFF
TGTGCCAGCACACTGAACACTGAAGCTTTCTTT
>TRBV5-5|TRBJ2-7|-|-
CASSLVGASYEQYF
TGTGCCAGCAGCTTGGTGGGGGCGTCGTACGAGCAGTACTTC
>TRBV7-8|TRBJ1-5|-|-
CASSLVLHSNQPQHF
TGTGCCAGCAGCTTAGTCCTACATAGCAATCAGCCCCAGCATTTT
>TRBV3-1/TRBV3-2|TRBJ1-5|-|-
CASSQEAAGGFSNQPQHF
TGTGCCAGCAGCCAAGAGGCTGCGGGGGGATTTAGCAATCAGCCCCAGCATTTT
>TRBV18|TRBJ1-5|-|-
CASSPSTGSNQPQHF
TGTGCCAGCTCACCAAGTACGGGGTCCAATCAGCCCCAGCATTTT
>TRBV19|TRBJ1-2|-|-
CASSIERNYGYTF
TGTGCCAGTAGTATAGAGAGGAACTATGGCTACACCTTC
>TRBV20-1|TRBJ1-2|-|-
CSASLITNYGYTF
TGCAGTGCTAGTCTCATCACTAACTATGGCTACACCTTC
>TRBV18|TRBJ1-5|TRBD1|once
CASSPFGDRGLNQPQHF
TGTGCCAGCTCACCATTTGGAGACAGGGGGCTCAATCAGCCCCAGCATTTT
>TRBV3-1/TRBV3-2|TRBJ2-3|TRBD2|-
CASSPIRTSGNNPDTQYF
TGTGCCAGCAGCCCGATACGGACTAGCGGGAACAACCCAGATACGCAGTATTTT
>TRBV21-1|TRBJ2-1|-|-
CASTKEKGRGSSYNEQFF
TGTGCCAGCACCAAGGAGAAAGGGCGGGGGAGTTCCTACAATGAGCAGTTCTTC
>TRBV18|TRBJ2-7|-|-
CASSKGTHEQYF
TGTGCCAGCTCAAAGGGGACCCACGAGCAGTACTTC
>TRBV20-1|TRBJ1-1|-|-
CSASRDGRGTEAFF
TGCAGTGCTAGTAGAGACGGACGGGGCACTGAAGCTTTCTTT
>TRBV10-2|TRBJ2-1|-|-
CASSEGGGPLSPYNEQFF
TGCGCCAGCAGTGAAGGAGGGGGCCCTCTTAGCCCCTACAATGAGCAGTTCTTC
>TRBV30|TRBJ1-6|-|-
CALDGWQGNSPLHF
TGTGCCCTGGACGGGTGGCAGGGGAATTCACCCCTCCACTTT